This T cell receptor beta chain was sequenced in a study of blood T cell repertoires in COVID-19. At the level of the study: PBMCs, B-cell-depleted T cells, or T cells provided the cDNA or gDNA that made up the material.

Original processing methods: Estimated nucleated cell counts came from reference gene primer amplification. Libraries were prepared by immunoSEQ multiplex PCR; TCRdb keeps only in-frame clonotypes and omits some of them. That table supplies the V and J calls and clone size; D and trimming were determined from the DNA. The sample carries some 190,000 clones, about four fifths recorded once. Those enrolled in Seattle joined during active infection and were followed longitudinally afterward. The germline V and J ends were trimmed by 4 bases and 2 bases, with 14 bases remaining between them. This CDR3 is 16 amino acids long. Germline lookup yields CDR1 LGHNA and CDR2 YNFKEQ.

The sequencing sample was made of peripheral blood. This TCR was sampled from a woman aged 80 or older with COVID-19, enrolled during active disease. This chain joins TRBV4-2 and TRBJ2-2; perhaps TRBD2 as D (5 bases). The CDR3 DNA follows: TGTGCCAGCAGCCCCCACGGGCGGGTCAACACCGGGGAGCTGTTTTTT. Its protein is CASSPHGRVNTGELFF.